This T cell receptor (beta chain) was identified in a study of blood T cell repertoires in COVID-19. Germline CDR1 LGHNA, CDR2 YNFKEQ. The trim removed 4 bases at V and 12 bases at J, leaving 12 bases unmatched. The CDR3 has 14 residues. As processed by the authors: Using reference gene primer amplification, nucleated cell counts were estimated. The data were produced by immunoSEQ multiplex PCR, yet TCRdb's version contains in-frame clones alone and is incomplete. That table gives V, J and clone size, and the DNA gave D and trimming. Of over 200,000 clones listed, approximately 91% are singletons. This TCR came from a young adult with COVID-19, enrolled during active disease. The specimen sequenced was peripheral blood. The chain combines TRBV4-2 with TRBJ2-7; TRBD2 matches 10 bases. The CDR3 bases are TGTGCCAGCAGCCCCGAAGGAGCGGGAGGGTGGGCGTACTTC. This codes for CASSPEGAGGWAYF.